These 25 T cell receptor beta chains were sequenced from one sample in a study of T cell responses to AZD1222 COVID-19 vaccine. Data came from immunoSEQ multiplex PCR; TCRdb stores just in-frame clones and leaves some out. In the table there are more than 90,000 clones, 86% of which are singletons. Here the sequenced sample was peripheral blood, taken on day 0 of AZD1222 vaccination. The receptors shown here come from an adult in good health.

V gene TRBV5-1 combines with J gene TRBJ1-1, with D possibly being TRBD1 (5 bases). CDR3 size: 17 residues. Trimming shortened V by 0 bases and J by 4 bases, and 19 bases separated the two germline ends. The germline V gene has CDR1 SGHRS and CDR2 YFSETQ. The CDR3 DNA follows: TGCGCCAGCAGCTTGGGGCCCGGGACCCCCGTCACCACTGAAGCTTTCTTT. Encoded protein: CASSLGPGTPVTTEAFF.

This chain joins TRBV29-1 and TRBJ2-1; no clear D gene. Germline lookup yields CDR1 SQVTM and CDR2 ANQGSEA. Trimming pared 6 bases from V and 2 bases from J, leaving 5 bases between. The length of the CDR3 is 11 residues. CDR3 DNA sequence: TGCAGCGTCTTAACCTACAATGAGCAGTTCTTC. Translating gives CSVLTYNEQFF.

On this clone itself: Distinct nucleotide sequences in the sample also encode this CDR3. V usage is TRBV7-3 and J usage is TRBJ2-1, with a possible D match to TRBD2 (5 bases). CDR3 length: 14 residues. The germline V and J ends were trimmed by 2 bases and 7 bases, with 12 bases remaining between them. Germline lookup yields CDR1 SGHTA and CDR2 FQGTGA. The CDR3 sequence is CASSLSGSGNEQFF. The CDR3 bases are TGTGCCAGCAGCTTATCTGGGAGTGGTAATGAGCAGTTCTTC.

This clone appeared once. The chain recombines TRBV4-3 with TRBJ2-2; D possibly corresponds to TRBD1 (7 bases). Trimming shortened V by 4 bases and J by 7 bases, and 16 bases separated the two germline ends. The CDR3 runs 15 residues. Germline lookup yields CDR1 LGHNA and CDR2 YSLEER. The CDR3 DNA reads TGCGCCAGCAGCCTTCTTTCCCAGGGGGGCGGGGAGCTGTTTTTT. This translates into CASSLLSQGGGELFF.

CDR3 coding DNA: TGTGCCAGCAGTCCTAGGAGGGGCCCGGCAGATACGCAGTATTTT. Translation: CASSPRRGPADTQYF. This chain connects TRBV6-5 to TRBJ2-3; D is perhaps TRBD2 (6 bases). CDR1 is MNHEY and CDR2 is SVGAGI in the germline V gene. V was trimmed by 5 bases and J by 4 bases, leaving 16 bases between them. The CDR3 consists of 15 residues.

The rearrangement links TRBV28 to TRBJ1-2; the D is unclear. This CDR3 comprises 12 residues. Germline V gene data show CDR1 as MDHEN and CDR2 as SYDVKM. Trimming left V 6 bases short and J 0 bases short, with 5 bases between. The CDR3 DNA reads TGTGCCAGCAGGGCCGCTAACTATGGCTACACCTTC. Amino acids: CASRAANYGYTF.

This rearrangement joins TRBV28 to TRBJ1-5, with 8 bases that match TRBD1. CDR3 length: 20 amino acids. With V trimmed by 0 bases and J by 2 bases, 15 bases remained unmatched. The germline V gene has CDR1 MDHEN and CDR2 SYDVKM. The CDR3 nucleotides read TGTGCCAGCAGTTTATGGGTTTTTAGGAGGGGACAGGCCGGCAATCAGCCCCAGCATTTT. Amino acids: CASSLWVFRRGQAGNQPQHF.

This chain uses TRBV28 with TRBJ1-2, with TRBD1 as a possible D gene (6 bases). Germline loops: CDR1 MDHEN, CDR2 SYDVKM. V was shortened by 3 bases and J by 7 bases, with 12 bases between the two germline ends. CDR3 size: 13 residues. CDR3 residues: CASSLRGAFGYTF. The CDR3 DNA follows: TGTGCCAGCAGTTTGCGGGGGGCGTTTGGCTACACCTTC.

The CDR3 nucleotides read TGTGCCACCAAACCGGGACTAGCGGGAGGTAACACCGGGGAGCTGTTTTTT. Amino acids: CATKPGLAGGNTGELFF. The chain recombines TRBV5-4 with TRBJ2-2; 15 bases match TRBD2. Germline V CDR1 and CDR2: SGHNT, YYREEE (reference sequence). V shed 9 bases, J shed 2 bases, and the junction held 8 bases outside the gene matches. The CDR3 runs to 17 residues. The full variable domain, with the rest looked up from reference TRBV5-4 and TRBJ2-2, is ETGVTQSPTHLIKTRGQQVTLRCSSQSGHNTVSWYQQALGQGPQFIFQYYREEENGRGNFPPRFSGLQFPNYSSELNVNALELDDSALYLCATKPGLAGGNTGELFFGEGSRLTVL.

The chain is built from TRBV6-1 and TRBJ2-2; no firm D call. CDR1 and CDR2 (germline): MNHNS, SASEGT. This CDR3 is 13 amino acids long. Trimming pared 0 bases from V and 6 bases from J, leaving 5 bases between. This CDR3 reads CASSEAAAGELFF. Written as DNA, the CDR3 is TGTGCCAGCAGTGAAGCGGCGGCCGGGGAGCTGTTTTTT.

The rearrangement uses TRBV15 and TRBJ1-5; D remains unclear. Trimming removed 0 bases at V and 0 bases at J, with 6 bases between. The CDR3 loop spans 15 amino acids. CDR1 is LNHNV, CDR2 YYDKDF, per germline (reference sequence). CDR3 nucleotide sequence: TGTGCCACCAGCAGAGAGCCGATTAGCAATCAGCCCCAGCATTTT. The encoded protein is CATSREPISNQPQHF.

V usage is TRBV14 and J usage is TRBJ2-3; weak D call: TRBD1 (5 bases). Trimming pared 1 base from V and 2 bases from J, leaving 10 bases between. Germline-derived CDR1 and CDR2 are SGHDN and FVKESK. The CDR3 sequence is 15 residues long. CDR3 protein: CASSQAYRSTDTQYF. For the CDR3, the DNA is TGTGCCAGCAGCCAAGCTTACAGGTCCACAGATACGCAGTATTTT.

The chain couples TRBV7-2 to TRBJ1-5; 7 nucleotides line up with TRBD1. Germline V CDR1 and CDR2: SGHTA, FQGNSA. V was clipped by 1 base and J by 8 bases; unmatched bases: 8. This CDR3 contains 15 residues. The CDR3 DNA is TGTGCCAGCAGCTTAGAGAGGCAGGGGGGGAAGCCCCAGCATTTT. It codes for CASSLERQGGKPQHF.

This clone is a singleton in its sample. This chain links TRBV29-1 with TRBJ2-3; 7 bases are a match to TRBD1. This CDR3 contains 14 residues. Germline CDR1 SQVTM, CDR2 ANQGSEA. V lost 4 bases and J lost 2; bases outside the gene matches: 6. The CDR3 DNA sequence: TGCAGCGTTGCCGGGACAGAGAACACAGATACGCAGTATTTT. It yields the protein CSVAGTENTDTQYF.

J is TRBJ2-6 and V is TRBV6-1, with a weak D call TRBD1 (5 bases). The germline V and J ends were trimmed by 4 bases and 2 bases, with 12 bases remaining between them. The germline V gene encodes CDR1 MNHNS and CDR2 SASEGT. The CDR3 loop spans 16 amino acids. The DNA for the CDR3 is TGTGCCAGCAGTGGACCCAGGGTAACTGGGGCCAACGTCCTGACTTTC. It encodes CASSGPRVTGANVLTF.

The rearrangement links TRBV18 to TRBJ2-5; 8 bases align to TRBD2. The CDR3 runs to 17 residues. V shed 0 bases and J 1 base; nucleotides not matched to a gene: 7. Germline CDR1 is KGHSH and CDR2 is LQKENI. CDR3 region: CASSPPSGGPSQETQYF. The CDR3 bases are TGTGCCAGCTCACCACCGTCGGGAGGGCCCAGCCAAGAGACCCAGTACTTC. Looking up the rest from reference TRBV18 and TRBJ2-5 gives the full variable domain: NAGVMQNPRHLVRRRGQEARLRCSPMKGHSHVYWYRQLPEEGLKFMVYLQKENIIDESGMPKERFSAEFPKEGPSILRIQQVVRGDSAAYFCASSPPSGGPSQETQYFGPGTRLLVL.

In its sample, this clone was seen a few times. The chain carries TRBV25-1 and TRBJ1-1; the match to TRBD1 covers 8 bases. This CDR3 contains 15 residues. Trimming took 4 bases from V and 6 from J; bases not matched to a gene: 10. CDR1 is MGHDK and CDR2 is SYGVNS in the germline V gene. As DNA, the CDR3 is TGTGCCAGCAGTGGATTCTCGGGACAGGCAGCTGAAGCTTTCTTT. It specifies CASSGFSGQAAEAFF.

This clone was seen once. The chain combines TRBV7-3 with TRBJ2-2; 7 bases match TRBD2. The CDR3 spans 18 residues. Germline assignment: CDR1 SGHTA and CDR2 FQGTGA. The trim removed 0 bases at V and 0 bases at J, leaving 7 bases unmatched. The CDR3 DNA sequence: TGTGCCAGCAGCTTAACCAGCGGGGCCATCACGAACACCGGGGAGCTGTTTTTT. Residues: CASSLTSGAITNTGELFF. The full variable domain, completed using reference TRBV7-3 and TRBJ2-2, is GAGVSQTPSNKVTEKGKYVELRCDPISGHTALYWYRQSLGQGPEFLIYFQGTGAADDSGLPNDRFFAVRPEGSVSTLKIQRTERGDSAVYLCASSLTSGAITNTGELFFGEGSRLTVL.

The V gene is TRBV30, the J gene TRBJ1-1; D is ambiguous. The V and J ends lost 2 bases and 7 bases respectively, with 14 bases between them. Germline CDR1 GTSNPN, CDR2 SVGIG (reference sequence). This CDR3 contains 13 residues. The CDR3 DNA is TGTGCCTGGAGTAACAAAGGGAGGGTTGAAGCTTTCTTT. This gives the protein CAWSNKGRVEAFF.

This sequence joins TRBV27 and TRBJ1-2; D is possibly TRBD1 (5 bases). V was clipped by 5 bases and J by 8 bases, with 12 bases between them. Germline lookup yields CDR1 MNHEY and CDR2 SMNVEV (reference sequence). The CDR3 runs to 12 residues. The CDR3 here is CASSLGGRGYTF. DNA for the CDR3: TGTGCCAGCAGTCTTGGGGGGAGGGGCTACACCTTC.

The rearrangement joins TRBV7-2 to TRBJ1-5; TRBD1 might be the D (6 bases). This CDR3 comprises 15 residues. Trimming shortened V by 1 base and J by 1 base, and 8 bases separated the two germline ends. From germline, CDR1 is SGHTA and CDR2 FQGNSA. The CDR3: CASSLVQGSNQPQHF. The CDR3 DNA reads TGTGCCAGCAGCTTAGTCCAGGGGAGCAATCAGCCCCAGCATTTT.

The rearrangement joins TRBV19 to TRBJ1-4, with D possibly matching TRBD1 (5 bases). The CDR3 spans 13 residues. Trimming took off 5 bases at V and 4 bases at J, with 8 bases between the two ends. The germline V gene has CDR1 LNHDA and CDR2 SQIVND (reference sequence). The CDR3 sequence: CASSEGINEKLFF. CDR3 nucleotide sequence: TGTGCCAGTAGTGAGGGGATTAATGAAAAACTGTTTTTT.

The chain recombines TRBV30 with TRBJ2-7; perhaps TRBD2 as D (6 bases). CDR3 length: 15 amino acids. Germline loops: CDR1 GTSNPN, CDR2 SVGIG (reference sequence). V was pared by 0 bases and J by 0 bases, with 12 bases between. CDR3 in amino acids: CAWSVPGTSSYEQYF. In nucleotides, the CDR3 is TGTGCCTGGAGTGTCCCCGGGACTTCCTCCTACGAGCAGTACTTC. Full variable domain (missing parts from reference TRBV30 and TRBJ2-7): SQTIHQWPATLVQPVGSPLSLECTVEGTSNPNLYWYRQAAGRGLQLLFYSVGIGQISSEVPQNLSASRPQDRQFILSSKKLLLSDSGFYLCAWSVPGTSSYEQYFGPGTRLTVT.

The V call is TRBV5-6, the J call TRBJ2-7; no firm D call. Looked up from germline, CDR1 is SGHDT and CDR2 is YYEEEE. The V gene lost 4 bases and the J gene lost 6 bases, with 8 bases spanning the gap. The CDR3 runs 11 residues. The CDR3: CASSLDGEQYF. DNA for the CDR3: TGTGCCAGCAGCCTGGACGGCGAGCAGTACTTC. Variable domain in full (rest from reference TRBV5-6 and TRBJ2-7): DAGVTQSPTHLIKTRGQQVTLRCSPKSGHDTVSWYQQALGQGPQFIFQYYEEEERQRGNFPDRFSGHQFPNYSSELNVNALLLGDSALYLCASSLDGEQYFGPGTRLTVT.

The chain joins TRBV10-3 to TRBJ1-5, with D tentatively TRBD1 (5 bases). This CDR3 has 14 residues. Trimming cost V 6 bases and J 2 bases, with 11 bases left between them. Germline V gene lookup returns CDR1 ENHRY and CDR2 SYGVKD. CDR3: CAIRGEVGNQPQHF. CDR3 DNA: TGTGCCATCAGAGGGGAAGTGGGCAATCAGCCCCAGCATTTT.